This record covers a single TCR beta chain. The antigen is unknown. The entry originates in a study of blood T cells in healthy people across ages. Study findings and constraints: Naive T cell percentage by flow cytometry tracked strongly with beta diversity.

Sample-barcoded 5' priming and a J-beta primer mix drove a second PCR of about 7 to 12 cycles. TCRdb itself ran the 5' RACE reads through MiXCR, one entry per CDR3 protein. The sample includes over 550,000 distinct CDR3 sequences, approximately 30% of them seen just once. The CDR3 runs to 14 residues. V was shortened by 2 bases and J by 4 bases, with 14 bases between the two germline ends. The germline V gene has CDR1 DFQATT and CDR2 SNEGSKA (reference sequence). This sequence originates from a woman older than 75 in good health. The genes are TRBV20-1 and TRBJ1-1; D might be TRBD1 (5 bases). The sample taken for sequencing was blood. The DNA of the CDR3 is TGCAGTGCTAGATCCACAGGAGACGTCACTGAAGCTTTCTTT. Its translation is CSARSTGDVTEAFF.